This TCR beta chain derives from a study of immune evolution from preneoplasia to lung adenocarcinoma. Between the mid-2010s and the late 2010s, patients underwent resection in Japan or China. The germline V gene has CDR1 SGHRS and CDR2 YFSETQ. Trimming pared 4 bases from V and 2 bases from J, leaving 10 bases between. CDR3 length: 14 residues. Sequencing was performed with immunoSEQ multiplex PCR; in TCRdb, only in-frame clones are kept and a portion is missing. The sample includes several thousand clones, nearly 80% of them seen just once. The chain is built from TRBV5-1 and TRBJ2-1; possibly TRBD1 for D (6 bases). The TCR originated in a person aged 50-70 years with lung adenocarcinoma. Sequencing was performed on FFPE normal lung tissue adjacent to the tumor. CDR3 region: CASSLTGTYNEQFF. As DNA, the CDR3 is TGCGCCAGCAGCCTTACAGGGACCTACAATGAGCAGTTCTTC. Supplemented by reference TRBV5-1 and TRBJ2-1, the full variable domain reads KAGVTQTPRYLIKTRGQQVTLSCSPISGHRSVSWYQQTPGQGLQFLFEYFSETQRNKGNFPGRFSGRQFSNSRSEMNVSTLELGDSALYLCASSLTGTYNEQFFGPGTRLTVL.